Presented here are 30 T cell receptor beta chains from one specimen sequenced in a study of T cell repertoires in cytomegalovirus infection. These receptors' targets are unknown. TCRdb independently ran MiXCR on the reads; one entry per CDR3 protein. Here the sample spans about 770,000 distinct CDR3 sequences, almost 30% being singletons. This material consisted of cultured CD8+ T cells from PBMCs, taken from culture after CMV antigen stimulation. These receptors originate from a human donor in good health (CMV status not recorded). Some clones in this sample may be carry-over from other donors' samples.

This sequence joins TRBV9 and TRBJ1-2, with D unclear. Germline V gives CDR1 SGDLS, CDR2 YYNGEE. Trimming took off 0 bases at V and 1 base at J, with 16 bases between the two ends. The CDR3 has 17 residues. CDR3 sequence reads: CASSVEFPGALNYGYTF. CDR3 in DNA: TGTGCCAGCAGCGTAGAATTCCCAGGAGCTCTTAACTATGGCTACACCTTC.

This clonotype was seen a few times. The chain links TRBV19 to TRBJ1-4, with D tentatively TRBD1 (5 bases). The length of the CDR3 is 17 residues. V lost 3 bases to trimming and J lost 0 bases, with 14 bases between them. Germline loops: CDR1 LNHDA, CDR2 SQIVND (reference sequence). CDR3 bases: TGTGCCAGTAGTATCCTCTGGAGGGGTGCAACTAATGAAAAACTGTTTTTT. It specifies CASSILWRGATNEKLFF.

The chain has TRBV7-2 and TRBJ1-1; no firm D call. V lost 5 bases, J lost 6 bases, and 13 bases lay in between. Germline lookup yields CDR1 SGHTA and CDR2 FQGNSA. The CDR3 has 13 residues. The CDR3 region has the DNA TGTGCCAGCAGCCCAACGGCCGGATCTGAAGCTTTCTTT. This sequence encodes CASSPTAGSEAFF.

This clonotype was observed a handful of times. The CDR3 coding sequence is TGTGCCAGCAGCTCCGTAGGGACGCACTCCTACGAGCAGTACTTC. This codes for CASSSVGTHSYEQYF. The chain has TRBV14 and TRBJ2-7; D possibly matches TRBD1 or TRBD2 (5 bases each). Trimming stripped 5 bases from V and 0 bases from J, with 14 bases between. The CDR3 spans 15 residues. Germline V gives CDR1 SGHDN, CDR2 FVKESK.

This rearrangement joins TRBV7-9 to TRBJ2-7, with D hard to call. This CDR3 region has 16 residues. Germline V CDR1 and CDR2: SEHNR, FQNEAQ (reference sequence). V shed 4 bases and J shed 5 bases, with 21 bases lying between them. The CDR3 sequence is CASSSLTPERLHEQYF. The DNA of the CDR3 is TGTGCCAGCAGCTCACTTACCCCGGAACGTCTACACGAGCAGTACTTC.

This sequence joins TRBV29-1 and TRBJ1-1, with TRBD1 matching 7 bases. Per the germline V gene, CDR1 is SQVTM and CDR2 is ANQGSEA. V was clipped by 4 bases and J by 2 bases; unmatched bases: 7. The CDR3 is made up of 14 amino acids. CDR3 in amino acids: CSVGAGGFNTEAFF. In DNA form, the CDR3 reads TGCAGCGTTGGGGCAGGGGGTTTCAACACTGAAGCTTTCTTT.

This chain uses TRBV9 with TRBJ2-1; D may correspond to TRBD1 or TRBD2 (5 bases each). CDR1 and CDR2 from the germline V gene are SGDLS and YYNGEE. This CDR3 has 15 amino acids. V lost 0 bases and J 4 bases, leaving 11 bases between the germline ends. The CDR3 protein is CASSVAGTNYNEQFF. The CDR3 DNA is TGTGCCAGCAGCGTAGCAGGGACCAATTACAATGAGCAGTTCTTC.

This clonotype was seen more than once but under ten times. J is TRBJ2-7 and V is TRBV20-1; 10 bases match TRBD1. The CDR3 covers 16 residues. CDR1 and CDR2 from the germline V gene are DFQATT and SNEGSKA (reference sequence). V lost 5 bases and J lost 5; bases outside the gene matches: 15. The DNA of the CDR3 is TGCAGTGCTCCCGACAGGGGGCGCGGTCTTCATCACGAGCAGTACGTC. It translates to CSAPDRGRGLHHEQYV.

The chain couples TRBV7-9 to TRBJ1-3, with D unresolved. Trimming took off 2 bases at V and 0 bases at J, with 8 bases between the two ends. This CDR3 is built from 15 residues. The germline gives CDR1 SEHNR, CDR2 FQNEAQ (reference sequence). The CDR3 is CASSLSGLSGNTIYF. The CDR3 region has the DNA TGTGCCAGCAGCTTATCCGGTCTCTCTGGAAACACCATATATTTT.

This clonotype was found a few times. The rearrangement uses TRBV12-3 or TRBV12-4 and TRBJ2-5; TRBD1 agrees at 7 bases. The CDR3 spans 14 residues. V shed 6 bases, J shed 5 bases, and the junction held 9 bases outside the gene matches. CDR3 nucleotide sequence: TGTGCCAGCAGGCCGACAGGGTTTGCGGAGACCCAGTACTTC. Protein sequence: CASRPTGFAETQYF.

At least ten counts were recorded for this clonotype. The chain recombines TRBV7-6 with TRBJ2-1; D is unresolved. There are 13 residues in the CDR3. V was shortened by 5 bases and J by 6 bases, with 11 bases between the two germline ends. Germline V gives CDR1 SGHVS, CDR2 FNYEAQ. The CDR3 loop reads CASSPEVGNEQFF. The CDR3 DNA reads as TGTGCCAGCAGCCCAGAGGTCGGCAATGAGCAGTTCTTC.

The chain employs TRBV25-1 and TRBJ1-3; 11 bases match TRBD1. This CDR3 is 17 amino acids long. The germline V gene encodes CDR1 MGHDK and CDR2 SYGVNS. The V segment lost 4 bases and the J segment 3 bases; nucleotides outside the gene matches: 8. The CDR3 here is CASSVRTGGRGGNTIYF. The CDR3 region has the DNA TGTGCCAGCAGTGTCCGGACAGGGGGCCGTGGTGGAAACACCATATATTTT.

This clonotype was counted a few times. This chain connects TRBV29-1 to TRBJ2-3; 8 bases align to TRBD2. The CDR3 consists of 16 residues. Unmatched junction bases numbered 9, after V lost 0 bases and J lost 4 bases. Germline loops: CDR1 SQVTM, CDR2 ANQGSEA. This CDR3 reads CSVEDVERGPSDTQYF. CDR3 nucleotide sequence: TGCAGCGTTGAAGATGTTGAGCGGGGGCCCTCAGATACGCAGTATTTT.

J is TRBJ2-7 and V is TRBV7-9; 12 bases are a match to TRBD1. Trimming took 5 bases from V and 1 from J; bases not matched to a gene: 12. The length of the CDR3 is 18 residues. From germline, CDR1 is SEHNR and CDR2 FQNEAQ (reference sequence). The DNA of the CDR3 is TGTGCCAGCAGCGGTCCCGGGACAGGGGGCGCCGGGTCCTACGAGCAGTACTTC. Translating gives CASSGPGTGGAGSYEQYF.

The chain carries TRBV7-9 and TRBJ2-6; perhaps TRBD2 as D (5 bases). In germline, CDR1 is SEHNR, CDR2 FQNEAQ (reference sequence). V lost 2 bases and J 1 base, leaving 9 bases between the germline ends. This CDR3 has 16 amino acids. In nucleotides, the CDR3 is TGTGCCAGCAGCTTACCTAGGACTTCTGGGGCCAACGTCCTGACTTTC. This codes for CASSLPRTSGANVLTF. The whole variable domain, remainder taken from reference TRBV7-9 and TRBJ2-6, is DTGVSQNPRHKITKRGQNVTFRCDPISEHNRLYWYRQTLGQGPEFLTYFQNEAQLEKSRLLSDRFSAERPKGSFSTLEIQRTEQGDSAMYLCASSLPRTSGANVLTFGAGSRLTVL.

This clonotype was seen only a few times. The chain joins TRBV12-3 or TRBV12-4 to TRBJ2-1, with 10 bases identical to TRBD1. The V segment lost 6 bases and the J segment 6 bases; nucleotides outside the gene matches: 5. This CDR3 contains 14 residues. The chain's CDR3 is CASSGDRGGNEQFF. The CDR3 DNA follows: TGTGCCAGCAGCGGGGACAGGGGCGGCAATGAGCAGTTCTTC.

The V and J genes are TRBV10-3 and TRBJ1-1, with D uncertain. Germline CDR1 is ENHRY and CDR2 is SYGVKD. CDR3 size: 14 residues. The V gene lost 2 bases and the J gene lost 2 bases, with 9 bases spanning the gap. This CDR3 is CAISERESNTEAFF. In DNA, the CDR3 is TGTGCCATCAGTGAGAGGGAAAGTAACACTGAAGCTTTCTTT.

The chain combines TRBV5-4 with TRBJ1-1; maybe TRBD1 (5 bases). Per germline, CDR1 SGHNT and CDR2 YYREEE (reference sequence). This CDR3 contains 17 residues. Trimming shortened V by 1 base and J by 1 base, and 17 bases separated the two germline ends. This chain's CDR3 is CASSLPGTLGWNTEAFF. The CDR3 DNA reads TGTGCCAGCAGCTTGCCCGGGACCTTAGGTTGGAACACTGAAGCTTTCTTT.

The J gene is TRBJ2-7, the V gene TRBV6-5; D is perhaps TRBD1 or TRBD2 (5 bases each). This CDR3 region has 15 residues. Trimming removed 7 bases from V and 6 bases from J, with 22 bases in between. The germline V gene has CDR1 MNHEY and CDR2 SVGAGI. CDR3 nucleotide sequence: TGTGCCAGCACCTTCCCGGGGTCCCAGGGTCCCGAGCAGTACTTC. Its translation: CASTFPGSQGPEQYF.

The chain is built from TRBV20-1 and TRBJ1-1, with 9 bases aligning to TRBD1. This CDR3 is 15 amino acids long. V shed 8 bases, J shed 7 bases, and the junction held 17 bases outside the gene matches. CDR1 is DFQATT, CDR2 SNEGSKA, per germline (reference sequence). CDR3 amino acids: CSSKSGTGKSGEAFF. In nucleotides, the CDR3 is TGCAGTTCAAAGTCGGGGACAGGGAAATCTGGTGAAGCTTTCTTT.

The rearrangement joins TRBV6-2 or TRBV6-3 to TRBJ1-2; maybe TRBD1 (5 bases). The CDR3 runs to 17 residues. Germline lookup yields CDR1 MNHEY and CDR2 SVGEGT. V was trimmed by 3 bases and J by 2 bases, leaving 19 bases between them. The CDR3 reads CASSYPLGQGANYGYTF. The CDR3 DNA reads TGTGCCAGCAGTTATCCTCTGGGGCAGGGAGCGAACTATGGCTACACCTTC.

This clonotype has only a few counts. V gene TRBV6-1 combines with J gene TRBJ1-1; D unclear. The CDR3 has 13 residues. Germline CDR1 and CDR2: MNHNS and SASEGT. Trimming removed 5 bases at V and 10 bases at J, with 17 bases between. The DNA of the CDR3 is TGTGCCAGCAGTCTCGACTCCCTTAGCGGAGCTTTCTTT. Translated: CASSLDSLSGAFF.

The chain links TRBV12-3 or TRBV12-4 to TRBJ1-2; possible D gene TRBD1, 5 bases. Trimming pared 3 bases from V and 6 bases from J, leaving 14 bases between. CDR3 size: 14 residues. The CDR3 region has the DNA TGTGCCAGCAGTTTTGGTTCAGGGTTCGATGGCTACACCTTC. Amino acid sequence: CASSFGSGFDGYTF.

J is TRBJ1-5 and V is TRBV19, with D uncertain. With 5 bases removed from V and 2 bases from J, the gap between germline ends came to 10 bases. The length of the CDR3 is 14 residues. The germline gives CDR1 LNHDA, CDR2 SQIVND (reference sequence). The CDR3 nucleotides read TGTGCCAGTAGTCCCCCCCCGCGCAATCAGCCCCAGCATTTT. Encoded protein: CASSPPPRNQPQHF. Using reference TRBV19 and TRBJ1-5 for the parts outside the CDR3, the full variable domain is DGGITQSPKYLFRKEGQNVTLSCEQNLNHDAMYWYRQDPGQGLRLIYYSQIVNDFQKGDIAEGYSVSREKKESFPLTVTSAQKNPTAFYLCASSPPPRNQPQHFGDGTRLSIL.

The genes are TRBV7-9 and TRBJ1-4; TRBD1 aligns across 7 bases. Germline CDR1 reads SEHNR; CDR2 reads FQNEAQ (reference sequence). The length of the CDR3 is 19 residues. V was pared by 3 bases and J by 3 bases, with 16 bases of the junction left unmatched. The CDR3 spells CASSLGRGWGRESNEKLFF. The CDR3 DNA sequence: TGTGCCAGCAGCTTGGGCAGGGGGTGGGGGCGAGAATCTAATGAAAAACTGTTTTTT.

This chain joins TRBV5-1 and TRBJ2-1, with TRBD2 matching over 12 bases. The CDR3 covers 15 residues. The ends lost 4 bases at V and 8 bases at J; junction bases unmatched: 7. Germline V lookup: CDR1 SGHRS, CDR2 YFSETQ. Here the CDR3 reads CASSRLAGEEDEQFF. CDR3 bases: TGCGCCAGCAGCAGACTAGCGGGGGAGGAGGATGAGCAGTTCTTC.

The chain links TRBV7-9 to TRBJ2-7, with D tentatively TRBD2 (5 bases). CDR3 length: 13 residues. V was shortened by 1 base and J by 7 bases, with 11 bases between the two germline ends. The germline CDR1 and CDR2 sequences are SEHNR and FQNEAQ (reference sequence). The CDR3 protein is CASSLGGFGEQYF. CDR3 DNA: TGTGCCAGCAGCTTAGGAGGGTTTGGGGAGCAGTACTTC.

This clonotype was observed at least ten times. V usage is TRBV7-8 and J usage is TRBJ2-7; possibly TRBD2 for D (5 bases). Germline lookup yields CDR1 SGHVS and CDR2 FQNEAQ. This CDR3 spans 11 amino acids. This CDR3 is CASSLANEQYV. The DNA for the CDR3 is TGTGCCAGCAGCCTAGCAAACGAGCAGTACGTC.

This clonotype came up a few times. Here the CDR3 reads CAIHRALRRKPGQGFNEQFF. The CDR3 nucleotides are TGTGCCATCCACAGGGCCCTTCGGCGGAAACCGGGACAGGGGTTCAACGAGCAGTTCTTC. The chain recombines TRBV7-6 with TRBJ2-1, with 10 bases that match TRBD1. Germline CDR1 reads SGHVS; CDR2 reads FNYEAQ. J was trimmed by 10 bases and V by 10 bases; bases with no gene match: 31. The CDR3 length is 20 residues. Full variable domain (remainder filled in from reference TRBV7-6 and TRBJ2-1): GAGVSQSPRYKVTKRGQDVALRCDPISGHVSLYWYRQALGQGPEFLTYFNYEAQQDKSGLPNDRFSAERPEGSISTLTIQRTEQRDSAMYRCAIHRALRRKPGQGFNEQFFGPGTRLTVL.

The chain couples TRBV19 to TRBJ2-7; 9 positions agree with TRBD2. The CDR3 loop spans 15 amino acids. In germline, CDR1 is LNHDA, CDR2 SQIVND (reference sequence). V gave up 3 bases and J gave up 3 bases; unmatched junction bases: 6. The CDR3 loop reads CASSMGIAGDYEQYF. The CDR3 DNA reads TGTGCCAGTAGTATGGGGATAGCGGGGGACTACGAGCAGTACTTC.